This is a list of T cell receptor beta chains from one sample in a study of graft-versus-host responses after intestinal transplantation. The assay was immunoSEQ multiplex PCR, and TCRdb's table has in-frame clones only and misses some. The sample carries about 78,000 clones, 87% recorded once. These TCRs' antigens remain unknown. The starting material was unstimulated CD8+ T cells sorted from spleen or lymph node cells, obtained before transplant. The receptor set was obtained from a human donor who was the organ donor for an intestinal transplant. CDR3s include the opening cysteine and the closing phenylalanine or tryptophan. Each record gives: D gene, V gene, J gene, clone size, CDR3 protein, CDR3 DNA. The D gene is left open where the match is weak. The listing skips clone size in some rows; elsewhere it reads once, few, many or a size class.

D: NA
V: TRBV30
J: TRBJ1-2
size: NA
CDR3: CAWDPDVAPIYGYTF
DNA: TGTGCCTGGGACCCCGATGTGGCGCCAATCTATGGCTACACCTTC

D: TRBD1
V: TRBV30
J: TRBJ1-2
size: once
CDR3: CAWSETGEGYTF
DNA: TGTGCCTGGAGTGAGACAGGGGAGGGCTACACCTTC

D: NA
V: TRBV28
J: TRBJ2-7
size: NA
CDR3: CASGLLRDRTYYEQYF
DNA: TGTGCCAGCGGATTACTTAGGGATCGAACCTACTACGAGCAGTACTTC

D: TRBD1
V: TRBV7-9
J: TRBJ1-4
size: NA
CDR3: CASSHRTGSGWEKLFF
DNA: TGTGCCAGCAGCCACAGGACAGGGTCTGGATGGGAAAAACTGTTTTTT

D: NA
V: TRBV21-1
J: TRBJ2-4
size: once
CDR3: CASNGRRRVTKNIQYF
DNA: TGTGCCAGCAACGGTCGGAGGCGGGTTACCAAAAACATTCAGTACTTC

D: NA
V: TRBV6-1
J: TRBJ2-7
size: NA
CDR3: CASSARTTLYEQYF
DNA: TGTGCCAGCAGTGCTAGGACTACCCTCTACGAGCAGTACTTC

D: TRBD2
V: TRBV28
J: TRBJ2-1
size: NA
CDR3: CASSLRIAGGFYNEQFF
DNA: TGTGCCAGCAGTTTAAGGATAGCGGGGGGGTTTTACAATGAGCAGTTCTTC

D: NA
V: TRBV6-6
J: TRBJ1-3
size: NA
CDR3: CASSYRGRSGNTIYF
DNA: TGTGCCAGCAGTTACAGGGGACGGTCTGGAAACACCATATATTTT

D: NA
V: TRBV5-6
J: TRBJ1-1
size: NA
CDR3: CASSLQFAEAFF
DNA: TGTGCCAGCAGCTTACAATTCGCTGAAGCTTTCTTT

D: NA
V: TRBV7-2
J: TRBJ2-2
size: once
CDR3: CASTFPTRTGELFF
DNA: TGTGCCAGCACCTTCCCAACCCGTACCGGGGAGCTGTTTTTT

D: NA
V: TRBV4-2
J: TRBJ1-2
size: NA
CDR3: CASSPTTEPAGYGYTF
DNA: TGTGCCAGCAGCCCTACGACAGAACCCGCCGGCTATGGCTACACCTTC

D: TRBD1
V: TRBV6-1
J: TRBJ2-1
size: NA
CDR3: CASSRDRGLSNEQFF
DNA: TGTGCCAGCAGTCGAGACAGGGGACTGTCCAATGAGCAGTTCTTC

D: NA
V: TRBV4-1
J: TRBJ2-3
size: NA
CDR3: CASSQGWGPDTQYF
DNA: TGCGCCAGCAGCCAAGGATGGGGGCCAGATACGCAGTATTTT

D: NA
V: TRBV10-3
J: TRBJ2-1
size: NA
CDR3: CANLGGDIPNEQFF
DNA: TGTGCCAACTTAGGGGGAGACATCCCGAATGAGCAGTTCTTC

D: NA
V: TRBV7-9
J: TRBJ2-5
size: NA
CDR3: CASSWGASQETQYF
DNA: TGTGCCAGCAGCTGGGGAGCTTCCCAAGAGACCCAGTACTTC

D: TRBD2
V: TRBV10-3
J: TRBJ2-5
size: NA
CDR3: CAISESLGLAGGRETQYF
DNA: TGTGCCATCAGTGAGTCCCTCGGACTAGCGGGGGGACGAGAGACCCAGTACTTC

D: NA
V: TRBV9
J: TRBJ2-1
size: NA
CDR3: CASSVLPDSYNEQFF
DNA: TGTGCCAGCAGCGTTCTCCCGGACTCCTACAATGAGCAGTTCTTC

D: NA
V: TRBV2
J: TRBJ2-2
size: few
CDR3: CASSALAVNTGELFF
DNA: TGTGCCAGCAGTGCATTGGCGGTTAACACCGGGGAGCTGTTTTTT

D: NA
V: TRBV27
J: TRBJ2-7
size: NA
CDR3: CASSPQPSYEQYF
DNA: TGTGCCAGCAGTCCCCAACCTTCCTACGAGCAGTACTTC

D: NA
V: TRBV15
J: TRBJ2-1
size: NA
CDR3: CAISGTAYNEQFF
DNA: TGTGCCATCAGCGGGACAGCTTACAATGAGCAGTTCTTC

D: NA
V: TRBV4-2
J: TRBJ2-1
size: once
CDR3: CASSPLSFVSLASNEQFF
DNA: TGTGCCAGCAGCCCCCTCAGTTTTGTGTCGCTAGCGTCTAATGAGCAGTTCTTC

D: NA
V: TRBV4-2
J: TRBJ2-1
size: NA
CDR3: CASSQDPRQGPGRNEQFF
DNA: TGTGCCAGCAGCCAGGACCCTCGGCAGGGCCCTGGGAGGAATGAGCAGTTCTTC

D: TRBD1
V: TRBV27
J: TRBJ1-5
size: NA
CDR3: CASSQSPAGTGANQPQHF
DNA: TGTGCCAGCAGCCAAAGTCCGGCTGGGACAGGGGCTAATCAGCCCCAGCATTTT

D: NA
V: TRBV6-4
J: TRBJ2-3
size: NA
CDR3: CASSEDGFVTDTQYF
DNA: TGTGCCAGCAGTGAAGACGGATTTGTCACAGATACGCAGTATTTT

D: NA
V: TRBV25-1
J: TRBJ1-1
size: NA
CDR3: CASRSGGAGEAFF
DNA: TGTGCCAGCAGGAGTGGGGGGGCTGGGGAAGCTTTCTTT

D: TRBD1
V: TRBV19
J: TRBJ1-5
size: NA
CDR3: CASRDRGYYSQPQHF
DNA: TGTGCCAGCCGTGACAGGGGATACTACAGTCAGCCCCAGCATTTT

D: NA
V: TRBV11-2
J: TRBJ2-1
size: NA
CDR3: CASSLDRFGNEQFF
DNA: TGTGCCAGCAGCTTAGATCGCTTTGGCAATGAGCAGTTCTTC

D: NA
V: TRBV5-8
J: TRBJ2-6
size: NA
CDR3: CASSRRSGANVLTF
DNA: TGTGCCAGCAGTAGACGCTCTGGGGCCAACGTCCTGACTTTC

D: TRBD1
V: TRBV7-7
J: TRBJ2-2
size: few
CDR3: CASSPGGGFTGELFF
DNA: TGTGCCAGCAGCCCAGGGGGCGGTTTTACCGGGGAGCTGTTTTTT

D: TRBD1
V: TRBV9
J: TRBJ2-3
size: NA
CDR3: CASSRDREEDTQYF
DNA: TGTGCCAGCAGCCGGGACAGGGAGGAAGATACGCAGTATTTT

D: NA
V: TRBV9
J: TRBJ2-5
size: NA
CDR3: CASTRGLEETQYF
DNA: TGTGCCAGCACCCGGGGCTTGGAAGAGACCCAGTACTTC

D: NA
V: TRBV4-1
J: TRBJ2-7
size: once
CDR3: CASSRTTTYEQYF
DNA: TGCGCCAGCAGCCGAACTACGACCTACGAGCAGTACTTC

D: TRBD2
V: TRBV5-5
J: TRBJ2-2
size: NA
CDR3: CASSSVGGGAPGELFF
DNA: TGTGCCAGCAGCTCCGTGGGCGGGGGGGCCCCCGGGGAGCTGTTTTTT

D: NA
V: TRBV27
J: TRBJ2-7
size: NA
CDR3: CASRPPGTPYEQYF
DNA: TGTGCCAGCAGACCCCCCGGGACTCCCTACGAGCAGTACTTC

D: NA
V: TRBV9
J: TRBJ2-7
size: NA
CDR3: CASSVDPGNTYEQYF
DNA: TGTGCCAGCAGCGTAGATCCGGGGAATACCTACGAGCAGTACTTC

D: TRBD1
V: TRBV5-1
J: TRBJ1-5
size: NA
CDR3: CASSPGTGSNQPQHF
DNA: TGCGCCAGCAGCCCCGGGACAGGGAGCAATCAGCCCCAGCATTTT

D: NA
V: TRBV5-1
J: TRBJ1-2
size: NA
CDR3: CASSGVQGSYGYTF
DNA: TGCGCCAGCAGCGGGGTCCAGGGCTCTTATGGCTACACCTTC